Listed below are T cell receptor beta chains from one sample, sequenced in a study of T cell responses to AZD1222 COVID-19 vaccine. Produced via immunoSEQ multiplex PCR; TCRdb's table is partial and in-frame only. This table holds 130,000 or so clones, 90% found once. The specimen was peripheral blood, collected on day 0 of AZD1222 vaccination. These receptors were taken from an adult in good health. Each CDR3 is given with its conserved first and last residue. A D gene is named only where the DNA matches it firmly. Clone size is shown for a subset of rows, as once, few, many or a class of expanded clone.

D gene	J gene	clone size	CDR3 length	V gene	CDR3 DNA	CDR3 protein
TRBD1	TRBJ1-2	.	15	TRBV5-4	TGTGCCAGCAGCATAGCTATGTCAGAAGTGGGACAGGGTCTTTTC	CASSIAMSEVGQGLF
TRBD2	TRBJ2-3	.	15	TRBV29-1	TGCAGCGTCCCTTCTAGCGGGAGGGCCCTGGATACGCAGTATTTT	CSVPSSGRALDTQYF
TRBD1	TRBJ1-5	.	15	TRBV6-5	TGTGCCAGCAGTCCTGGACAGGGGATCAATCAGCCCCAGCATTTT	CASSPGQGINQPQHF
TRBD2	TRBJ2-1	.	14	TRBV6-1	TGTGCCAGCAGTGATAGCGGGAGATCGAATGAGCAGTTCTTC	CASSDSGRSNEQFF
.	TRBJ2-7	.	14	TRBV14	TGTGCCAGCAGCCAAGGATGGGGAGACTACGAGCAGTACTTC	CASSQGWGDYEQYF
.	TRBJ1-2	once	15	TRBV6-4	TGTGCCAGCAGACCCGGCGAGGGAGCTAACTATGGCTACACCTTC	CASRPGEGANYGYTF
TRBD2	TRBJ2-7	.	14	TRBV28	TGTGCCAGCAGCCCCGGGGGGGGGTACCACGAGCAGTACTTC	CASSPGGGYHEQYF
TRBD1	TRBJ1-4	few	13	TRBV6-5	TGTGCCACCGCGGACAGGCACAATGAAAAACTGTTTTTT	CATADRHNEKLFF
TRBD1	TRBJ2-7	few	15	TRBV2	TGTGCCAGCAGAGCCGGGACAGGGCGGTCTGGCGAGCAGTACTTC	CASRAGTGRSGEQYF
.	TRBJ2-1	once	13	TRBV30	TGTGCCTGGAGGACGGGGGAACGCGGTGAGCAGTTCTTC	CAWRTGERGEQFF
.	TRBJ2-7	once	12	TRBV28	TGTGCCAGCGGGCACAGCTCCTACGAGCAGTACTTC	CASGHSSYEQYF
.	TRBJ2-1	.	13	TRBV12-5	TGTGCTAGTGCCGCCCCAGGGGGGACTGAGCAGTTCTTC	CASAAPGGTEQFF
TRBD2	TRBJ2-1	.	13	TRBV19	TGTGCCAGTACTCAGGACCCGGGGGGAGAGCAGTTCTTC	CASTQDPGGEQFF
TRBD1	TRBJ1-5	.	15	TRBV28	TGTGCCAGCAGAGAGGGACAGGTGCTCTATCAGCCCCAGCATTTT	CASREGQVLYQPQHF
TRBD2	TRBJ2-1	.	15	TRBV19	TGTGCCAGTACCGTTTCGGGAGGAACCTACAATGAGCAGTTCTTC	CASTVSGGTYNEQFF
.	TRBJ2-5	.	14	TRBV18	TGTGCCAGCTCACCACCGATCCCACAAGAGACCCAGTACTTC	CASSPPIPQETQYF
.	TRBJ2-1	.	16	TRBV5-1	TGCGCCAGCAGCCCCACGGCGGCTTCCTTCTACAATGAGCAGTTCTTC	CASSPTAASFYNEQFF
.	TRBJ1-4	.	14	TRBV7-9	TGTGCCAGCAGCCTGGGGCAGTGGAATGAAAAACTGTTTTTT	CASSLGQWNEKLFF
.	TRBJ1-5	.	15	TRBV6-5	TGTGCCAGCAGGGCCATGGGGGATAGCAATCAGCCCCAGCATTTT	CASRAMGDSNQPQHF
TRBD2	TRBJ2-1	.	14	TRBV3-1/TRBV3-2	TGTGCCAGCAGCCTGACTAGCGGGGGAAATGAGCAGTTCTTC	CASSLTSGGNEQFF
.	TRBJ2-5	once	11	TRBV19	TGTGCCAGTAGTAGCGGGGAGACCCAGTACTTC	CASSSGETQYF
.	TRBJ1-5	.	16	TRBV20-1	TGCAGTGCTAGTTCAATTCAAGGAGGGTTGGGTCAGCCCCAGCATTTT	CSASSIQGGLGQPQHF
.	TRBJ1-1	.	15	TRBV19	TGTGCCAGTAGTCCTACGACGGCATTGAACACTGAAGCTTTCTTT	CASSPTTALNTEAFF
.	TRBJ2-3	.	11	TRBV21-1	TGTGCCAGCAGCAGGGACGGTACGCAGTATTTT	CASSRDGTQYF
.	TRBJ1-5	.	12	TRBV28	TGTGCCAGCAGTTCAGTCAATCAGCCCCAGCATTTT	CASSSVNQPQHF
TRBD1	TRBJ1-5	.	16	TRBV7-7	TGTGCTAGCAGCTCTTTCCTACAGGGGACCCATCAGCCCCAGCATTTT	CASSSFLQGTHQPQHF
.	TRBJ1-1	.	13	TRBV27	TGTGCCAGCAGGCTACCGGGGGGGACTGAAGCTTTCTTT	CASRLPGGTEAFF
TRBD1	TRBJ2-3	.	19	TRBV29-1	TGCAGCGCCGCGGGTCGACGGGACAGGGGGCGAAGTGGCACAGATACGCAGTATTTT	CSAAGRRDRGRSGTDTQYF
TRBD2	TRBJ2-5	.	15	TRBV5-1	TGCGCCAGCAGCGAACTAGCGGGCCCCCAAGAGACCCAGTACTTC	CASSELAGPQETQYF
.	TRBJ1-5	.	16	TRBV27	TGTGCCAGCAGCCCCGACAGACCTAATAGCAATCAGCCCCAGCATTTT	CASSPDRPNSNQPQHF
.	TRBJ1-1	few	15	TRBV3-1/TRBV3-2	TGTGCCAGCAGCCAAGACAACTCCGAGAACACTGAAGCTTTCTTT	CASSQDNSENTEAFF
TRBD1	TRBJ1-3	.	14	TRBV28	TGTGCCAGCAGCCAGACAGGGGTGGGAAACACCATATATTTT	CASSQTGVGNTIYF
TRBD1	TRBJ2-7	.	13	TRBV10-1	TGCGCCAGCAGTTCCCAGGGGGCCAACGAGCAGTACTTC	CASSSQGANEQYF
.	TRBJ2-3	.	12	TRBV28	TGTGCCAGCAGTCGCGGGGCTAATACGCAGTATTTT	CASSRGANTQYF
TRBD2	TRBJ2-3	.	16	TRBV10-1	TGCGCCAGCAGTGGGCTAGCGGAATCTAGCACAGATACGCAGTATTTT	CASSGLAESSTDTQYF
.	TRBJ2-7	.	13	TRBV30	TGTGCCTGGAGTGTGCGGGATTTGACCGAGCAGTACTTC	CAWSVRDLTEQYF
.	TRBJ1-5	once	15	TRBV7-9	TGTGCCAGCAGCCCGCCCGGCAGAAGCAATCAGCCCCAGCATTTT	CASSPPGRSNQPQHF